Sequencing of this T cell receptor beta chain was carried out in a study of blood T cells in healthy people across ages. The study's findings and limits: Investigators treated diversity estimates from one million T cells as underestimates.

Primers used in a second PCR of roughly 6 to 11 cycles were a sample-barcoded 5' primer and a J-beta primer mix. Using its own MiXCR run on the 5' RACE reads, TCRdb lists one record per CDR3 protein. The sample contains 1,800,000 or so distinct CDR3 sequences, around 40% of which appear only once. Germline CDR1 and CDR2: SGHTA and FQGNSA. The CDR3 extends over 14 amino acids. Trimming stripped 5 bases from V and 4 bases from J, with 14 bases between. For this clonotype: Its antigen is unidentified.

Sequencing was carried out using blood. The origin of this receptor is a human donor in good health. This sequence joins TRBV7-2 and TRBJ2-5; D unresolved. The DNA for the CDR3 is TGTGCCAGCAGCGTCGATTGGGCTTTAGAGACCCAGTACTTC. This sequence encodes CASSVDWALETQYF.